This entry concerns a single T cell receptor beta chain. The data were obtained in a study of blood T cell repertoires in COVID-19. At the level of the study: Acute and convalescent COVID-19 samples came from the United States, Italy and Spain.

Repertoires were generated with immunoSEQ multiplex PCR, while TCRdb's copy carries only in-frame clones and drops some. The sample gives roughly 230,000 clones, 70% to 85% of which show up once; about 3.2% is in the top ten. CDR3 length: 16 residues. From germline, CDR1 is SGHAT and CDR2 FQNNGV. J lost 5 bases, V lost 0 bases, and 3 bases had no gene match. Donors were grouped by their self-reported clinical history. Cohort 3 recovered donors had two negative PCRs, clearance, or symptom resolution. The V and J genes are TRBV11-2 and TRBJ2-5; TRBD2 matches at 13 bases. The receptor's source is a woman in her sixties or seventies who had recovered from COVID-19. The sequenced sample was PBMCs or T cells enriched from blood (not recorded which). CDR3 region: CASSLEGLAGWETQYF. The CDR3 DNA follows: TGTGCCAGCAGCTTAGAGGGACTAGCGGGGTGGGAGACCCAGTACTTC. The full variable domain, with the rest looked up from reference TRBV11-2 and TRBJ2-5, is EAGVAQSPRYKIIEKRQSVAFWCNPISGHATLYWYQQILGQGPKLLIQFQNNGVVDDSQLPKDRFSAERLKGVDSTLKIQPAKLEDSAVYLCASSLEGLAGWETQYFGPGTRLLVL.